This T cell receptor beta chain is from a study of T cells after yellow fever vaccination. The overall study: Some fractions had low cell numbers, and these were prepared with SMART-Seq v4 Ultra Low Input. Overall study findings and caveats: Almost all vaccine-responding clonotypes were not detected in the sorted memory subsets at the day 0 time point. Among primary-vaccination clones, most reappeared after the booster, at 96% for CD4 and 85% to 90% for CD8.

The authors made TCR cDNA by 5'RACE template switching, adding a universal primer site and UMIs. TCRdb re-called the 5' RACE reads through MiXCR, storing one row per CDR3 protein. The table records tens of thousands of distinct CDR3 sequences, about 10% of them present only once. This clonotype has ten or more counts. The CDR3 spans 14 residues. Germline CDR1 DFQATT, CDR2 SNEGSKA (reference sequence). Germline trimming cut 6 bases from V and 9 bases from J; bases unmatched to any gene: 14. The sequences come from PBMCs, either bulk or a sorted T-cell subset (CD4+, CD8+, memory, or dextramer-sorted; not recorded which), collected less than 18 days after the first yellow fever vaccination. The clonotype was recovered from a man between 18 and 35 years old who received the YFV17D yellow fever vaccine. The chain links TRBV20-1 to TRBJ1-5; 7 bases map to TRBD1. CDR3 DNA sequence: TGCAGTGCGCCGGGGGGGGACAGTAAGAGGCCCCAGCATTTT. Translation gives CSAPGGDSKRPQHF.